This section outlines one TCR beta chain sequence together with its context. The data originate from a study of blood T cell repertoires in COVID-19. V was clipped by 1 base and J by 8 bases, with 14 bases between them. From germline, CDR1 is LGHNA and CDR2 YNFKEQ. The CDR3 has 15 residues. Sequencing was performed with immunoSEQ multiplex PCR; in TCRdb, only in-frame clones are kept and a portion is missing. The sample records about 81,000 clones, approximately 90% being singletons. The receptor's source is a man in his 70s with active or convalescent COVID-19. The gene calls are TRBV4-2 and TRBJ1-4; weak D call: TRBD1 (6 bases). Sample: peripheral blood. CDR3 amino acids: CASSQGQTGLEKLFF. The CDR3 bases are TGTGCCAGCAGCCAAGGGCAGACAGGTTTAGAAAAACTGTTTTTT.